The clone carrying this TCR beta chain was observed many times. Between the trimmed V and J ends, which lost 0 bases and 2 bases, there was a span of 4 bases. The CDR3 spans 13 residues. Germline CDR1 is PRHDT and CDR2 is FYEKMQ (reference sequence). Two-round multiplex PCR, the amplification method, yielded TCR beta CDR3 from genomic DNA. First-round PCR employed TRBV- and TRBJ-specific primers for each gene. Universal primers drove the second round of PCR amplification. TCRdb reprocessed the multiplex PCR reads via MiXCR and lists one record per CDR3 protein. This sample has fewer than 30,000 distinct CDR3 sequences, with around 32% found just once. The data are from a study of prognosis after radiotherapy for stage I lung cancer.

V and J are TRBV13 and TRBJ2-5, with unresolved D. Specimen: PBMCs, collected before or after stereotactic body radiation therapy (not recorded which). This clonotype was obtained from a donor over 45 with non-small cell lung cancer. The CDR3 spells CASSLGKQETQYF. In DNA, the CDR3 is TGTGCCAGCAGCTTAGGCAAGCAAGAGACCCAGTACTTC.